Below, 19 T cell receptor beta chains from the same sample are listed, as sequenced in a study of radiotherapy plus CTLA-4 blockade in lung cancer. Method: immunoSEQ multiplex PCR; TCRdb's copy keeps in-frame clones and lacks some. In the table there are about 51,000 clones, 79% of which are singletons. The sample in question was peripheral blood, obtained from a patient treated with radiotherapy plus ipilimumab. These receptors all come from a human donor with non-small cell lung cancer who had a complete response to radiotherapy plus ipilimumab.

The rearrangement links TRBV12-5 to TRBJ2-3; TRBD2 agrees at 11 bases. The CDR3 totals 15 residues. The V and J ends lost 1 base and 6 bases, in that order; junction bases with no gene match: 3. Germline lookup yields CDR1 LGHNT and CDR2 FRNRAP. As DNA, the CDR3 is TGTGCTAGTGGTTTGGACGGGACTAGCGGTGATACGCAGTATTTT. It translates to CASGLDGTSGDTQYF.

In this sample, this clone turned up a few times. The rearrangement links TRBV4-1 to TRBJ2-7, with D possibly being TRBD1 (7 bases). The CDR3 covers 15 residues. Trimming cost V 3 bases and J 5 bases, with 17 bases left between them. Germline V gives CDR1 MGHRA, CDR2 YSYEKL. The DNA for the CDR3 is TGCGCCAGCAGCCAGGTCTCAGGGGGGCACAACGAGCAGTACTTC. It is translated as CASSQVSGGHNEQYF.

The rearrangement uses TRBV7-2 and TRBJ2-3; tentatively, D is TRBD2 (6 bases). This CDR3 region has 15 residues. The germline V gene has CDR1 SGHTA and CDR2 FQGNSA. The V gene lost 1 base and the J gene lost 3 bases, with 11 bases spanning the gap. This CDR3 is CASSLDGSITDTQYF. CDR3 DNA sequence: TGTGCCAGCAGCTTAGACGGGAGTATTACAGATACGCAGTATTTT. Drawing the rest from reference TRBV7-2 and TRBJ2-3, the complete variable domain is GAGVSQSPSNKVTEKGKDVELRCDPISGHTALYWYRQSLGQGLEFLIYFQGNSAPDKSGLPSDRFSAERTGGSVSTLTIQRTQQEDSAVYLCASSLDGSITDTQYFGPGTRLTVL.

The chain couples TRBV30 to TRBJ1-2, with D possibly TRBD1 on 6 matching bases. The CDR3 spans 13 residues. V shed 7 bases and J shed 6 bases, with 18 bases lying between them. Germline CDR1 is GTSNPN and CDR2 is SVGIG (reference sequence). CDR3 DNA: TGTGCCTCAGGGGCTGGGGGAGCCGATGGCTACACCTTC. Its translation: CASGAGGADGYTF.

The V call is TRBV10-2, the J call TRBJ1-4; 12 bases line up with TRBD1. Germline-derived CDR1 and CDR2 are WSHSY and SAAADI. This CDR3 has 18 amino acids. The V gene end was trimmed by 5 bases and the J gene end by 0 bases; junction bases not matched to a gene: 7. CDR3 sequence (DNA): TGCGCCAGCAGTAAGGGGGGGACAGGGGGCGCAACTAATGAAAAACTGTTTTTT. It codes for CASSKGGTGGATNEKLFF.

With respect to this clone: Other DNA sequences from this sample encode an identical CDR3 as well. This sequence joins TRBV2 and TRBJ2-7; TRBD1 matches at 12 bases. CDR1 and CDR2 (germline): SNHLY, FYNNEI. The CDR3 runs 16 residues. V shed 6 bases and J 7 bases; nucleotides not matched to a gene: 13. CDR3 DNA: TGTGCCAGCAGGGATACCTCGGGACAGGGGGCGGGGGAGCAGTACTTC. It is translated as CASRDTSGQGAGEQYF.

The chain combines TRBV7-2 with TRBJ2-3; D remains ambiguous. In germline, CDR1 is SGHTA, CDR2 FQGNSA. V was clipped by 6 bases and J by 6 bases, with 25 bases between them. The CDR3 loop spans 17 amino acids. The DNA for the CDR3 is TGTGCCAGCAGTCCCTCCCTTTCGGGTCGAGCGTACGATACGCAGTATTTT. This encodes CASSPSLSGRAYDTQYF.

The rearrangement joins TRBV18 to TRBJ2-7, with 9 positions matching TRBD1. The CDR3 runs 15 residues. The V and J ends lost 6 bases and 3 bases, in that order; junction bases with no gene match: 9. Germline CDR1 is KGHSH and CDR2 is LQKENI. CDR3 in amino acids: CASSPRQGVFYEQYV. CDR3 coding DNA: TGTGCCAGCTCGCCCCGACAGGGGGTTTTCTACGAGCAGTACGTC.

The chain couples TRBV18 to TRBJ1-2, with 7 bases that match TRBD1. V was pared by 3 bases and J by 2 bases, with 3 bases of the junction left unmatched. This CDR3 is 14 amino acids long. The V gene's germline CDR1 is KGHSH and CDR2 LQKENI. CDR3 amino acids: CASSPVGGNYGYTF. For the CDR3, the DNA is TGTGCCAGCTCACCGGTAGGGGGCAACTATGGCTACACCTTC.

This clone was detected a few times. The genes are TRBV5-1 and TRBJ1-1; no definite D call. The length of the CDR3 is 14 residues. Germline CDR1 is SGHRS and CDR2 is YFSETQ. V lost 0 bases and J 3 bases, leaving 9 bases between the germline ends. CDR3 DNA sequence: TGCGCCAGCAGCTTGGAAGTGAGTTACACTGAAGCTTTCTTT. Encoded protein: CASSLEVSYTEAFF.

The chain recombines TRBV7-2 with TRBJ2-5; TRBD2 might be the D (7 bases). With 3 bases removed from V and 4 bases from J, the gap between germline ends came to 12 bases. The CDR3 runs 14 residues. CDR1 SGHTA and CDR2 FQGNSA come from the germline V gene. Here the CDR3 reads CASSFVGGPETQYF. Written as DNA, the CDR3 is TGTGCCAGCAGCTTTGTGGGGGGGCCAGAGACCCAGTACTTC.

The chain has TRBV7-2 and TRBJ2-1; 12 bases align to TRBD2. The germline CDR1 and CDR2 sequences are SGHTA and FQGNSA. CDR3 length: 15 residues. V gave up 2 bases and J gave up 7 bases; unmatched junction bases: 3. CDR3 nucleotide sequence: TGTGCCAGCAGCTTACTAGCGGGGGGGCCTAATGAGCAGTTCTTC. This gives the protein CASSLLAGGPNEQFF.

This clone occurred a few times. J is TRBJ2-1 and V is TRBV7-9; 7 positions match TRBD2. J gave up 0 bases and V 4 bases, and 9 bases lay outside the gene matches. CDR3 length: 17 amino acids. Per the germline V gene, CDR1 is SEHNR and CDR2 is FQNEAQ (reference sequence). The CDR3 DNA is TGTGCCAGCAGCTCGGGCCCTAGCGGACGCTCCTACAATGAGCAGTTCTTC. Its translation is CASSSGPSGRSYNEQFF. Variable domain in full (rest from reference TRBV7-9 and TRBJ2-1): DTGVSQNPRHKITKRGQNVTFRCDPISEHNRLYWYRQTLGQGPEFLTYFQNEAQLEKSRLLSDRFSAERPKGSFSTLEIQRTEQGDSAMYLCASSSGPSGRSYNEQFFGPGTRLTVL.

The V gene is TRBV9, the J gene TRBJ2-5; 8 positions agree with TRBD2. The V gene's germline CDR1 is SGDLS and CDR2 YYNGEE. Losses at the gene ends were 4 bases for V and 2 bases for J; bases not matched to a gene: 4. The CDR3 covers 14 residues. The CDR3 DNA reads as TGTGCCAGCAGCTCCGGGGGGGGTCAAGAGACCCAGTACTTC. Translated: CASSSGGGQETQYF. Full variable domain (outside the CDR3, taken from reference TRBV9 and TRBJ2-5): DSGVTQTPKHLITATGQRVTLRCSPRSGDLSVYWYQQSLDQGLQFLIQYYNGEERAKGNILERFSAQQFPDLHSELNLSSLELGDSALYFCASSSGGGQETQYFGPGTRLLVL.

DNA for the CDR3: TGTGCCAGCAGCTTGGAACGGACAGGGGAGCTGTTTTTT. Its translation: CASSLERTGELFF. The rearrangement links TRBV5-4 to TRBJ2-2; D is perhaps TRBD1 (5 bases). Germline values: CDR1 SGHNT, CDR2 YYREEE (reference sequence). Deletions cut 0 bases from V and 8 bases from J, with 8 bases between. The CDR3 runs to 13 residues.

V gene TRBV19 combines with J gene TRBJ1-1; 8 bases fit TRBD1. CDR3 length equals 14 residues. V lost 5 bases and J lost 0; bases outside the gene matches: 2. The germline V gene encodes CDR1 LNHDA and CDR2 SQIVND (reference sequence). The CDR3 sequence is CASSVQGVNTEAFF. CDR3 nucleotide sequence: TGTGCCAGTAGTGTACAGGGGGTGAACACTGAAGCTTTCTTT.

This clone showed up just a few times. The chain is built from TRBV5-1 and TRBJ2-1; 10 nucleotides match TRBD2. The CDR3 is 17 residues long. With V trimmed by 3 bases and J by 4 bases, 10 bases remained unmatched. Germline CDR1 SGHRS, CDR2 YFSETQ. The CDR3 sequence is CASSWVGLAGVYNEQFF. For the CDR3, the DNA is TGCGCCAGCAGCTGGGTTGGGCTAGCGGGAGTTTACAATGAGCAGTTCTTC.

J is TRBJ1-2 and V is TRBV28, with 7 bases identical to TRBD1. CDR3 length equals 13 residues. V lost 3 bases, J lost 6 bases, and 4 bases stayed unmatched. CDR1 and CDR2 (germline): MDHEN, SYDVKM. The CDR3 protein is CASSFSQGNGYTF. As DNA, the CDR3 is TGTGCCAGCAGTTTTTCACAGGGGAATGGCTACACCTTC.

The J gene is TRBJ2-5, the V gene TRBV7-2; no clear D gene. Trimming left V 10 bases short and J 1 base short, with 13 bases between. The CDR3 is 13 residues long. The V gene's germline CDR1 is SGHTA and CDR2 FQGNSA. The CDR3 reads CATNGEIQETQYF. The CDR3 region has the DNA TGTGCCACCAATGGAGAGATCCAAGAGACCCAGTACTTC.